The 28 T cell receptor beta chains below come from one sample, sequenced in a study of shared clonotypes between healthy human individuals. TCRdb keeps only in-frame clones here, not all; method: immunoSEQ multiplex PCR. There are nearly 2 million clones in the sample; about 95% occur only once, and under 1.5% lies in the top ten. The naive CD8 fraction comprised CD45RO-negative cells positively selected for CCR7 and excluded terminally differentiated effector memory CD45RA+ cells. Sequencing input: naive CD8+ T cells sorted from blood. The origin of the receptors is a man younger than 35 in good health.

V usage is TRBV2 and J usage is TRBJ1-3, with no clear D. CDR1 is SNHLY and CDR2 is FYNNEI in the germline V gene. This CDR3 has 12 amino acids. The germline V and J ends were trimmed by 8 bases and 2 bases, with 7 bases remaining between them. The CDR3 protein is CASADAGNTIYF. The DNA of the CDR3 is TGTGCCAGCGCTGATGCTGGAAACACCATATATTTT. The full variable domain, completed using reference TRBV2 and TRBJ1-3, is EPEVTQTPSHQVTQMGQEVILRCVPISNHLYFYWYRQILGQKVEFLVSFYNNEISEKSEIFDDQFSVERPDGSNFTLKIRSTKLEDSAMYFCASADAGNTIYFGEGSWLTVV.

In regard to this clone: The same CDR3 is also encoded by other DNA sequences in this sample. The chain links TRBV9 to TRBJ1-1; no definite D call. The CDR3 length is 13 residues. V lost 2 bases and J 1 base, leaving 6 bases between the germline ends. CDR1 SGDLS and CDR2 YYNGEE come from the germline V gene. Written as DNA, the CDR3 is TGTGCCAGCAGCGTTCAAACGAACACTGAAGCTTTCTTT. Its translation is CASSVQTNTEAFF.

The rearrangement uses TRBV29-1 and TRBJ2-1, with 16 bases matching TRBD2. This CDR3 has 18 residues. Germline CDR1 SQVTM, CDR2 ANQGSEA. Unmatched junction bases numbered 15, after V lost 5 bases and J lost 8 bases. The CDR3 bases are TGCAGCGTTCATCGGGGACTAGCGGGGGGGCCCGGCGTCGATGAGCAGTTCTTC. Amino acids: CSVHRGLAGGPGVDEQFF.

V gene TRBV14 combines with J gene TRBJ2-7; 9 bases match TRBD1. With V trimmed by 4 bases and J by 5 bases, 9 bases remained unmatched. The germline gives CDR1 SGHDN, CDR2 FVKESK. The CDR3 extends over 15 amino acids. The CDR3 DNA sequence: TGTGCCAGCAGCCGACCCGGGACAGGGTTTCACGAGCAGTACTTC. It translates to CASSRPGTGFHEQYF.

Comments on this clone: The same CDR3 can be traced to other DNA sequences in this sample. This CDR3 reads CASSLSATYEQYF. The CDR3 DNA reads TGTGCCAGCAGTTTGTCAGCTACCTACGAGCAGTACTTC. The gene calls are TRBV27 and TRBJ2-7; the D is unclear. There are 13 residues in the CDR3. V was pared by 3 bases and J by 2 bases, with 8 bases between. In germline, CDR1 is MNHEY, CDR2 SMNVEV (reference sequence).

Here the CDR3 reads CASSLTSSLQETQYF. DNA of the CDR3: TGTGCCAGCAGCTTGACTAGCAGCCTTCAAGAGACCCAGTACTTC. The chain combines TRBV7-8 with TRBJ2-5; 7 positions agree with TRBD2. Germline lookup yields CDR1 SGHVS and CDR2 FQNEAQ. V was clipped by 3 bases and J by 2 bases; unmatched bases: 6. The CDR3 has 15 amino acids.

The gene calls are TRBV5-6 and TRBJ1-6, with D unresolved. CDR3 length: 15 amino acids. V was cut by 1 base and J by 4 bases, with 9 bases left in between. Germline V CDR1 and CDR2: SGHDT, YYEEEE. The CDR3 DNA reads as TGTGCCAGCAGCTTGTATCGGGAGTATAATTCACCCCTCCACTTT. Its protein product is CASSLYREYNSPLHF.

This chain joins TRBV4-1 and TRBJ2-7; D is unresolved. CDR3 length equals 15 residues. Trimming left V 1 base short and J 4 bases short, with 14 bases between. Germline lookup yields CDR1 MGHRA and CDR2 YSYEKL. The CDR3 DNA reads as TGCGCCAGCAGCCAAGCGAATAGCATCTTTTACGAGCAGTACTTC. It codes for CASSQANSIFYEQYF.

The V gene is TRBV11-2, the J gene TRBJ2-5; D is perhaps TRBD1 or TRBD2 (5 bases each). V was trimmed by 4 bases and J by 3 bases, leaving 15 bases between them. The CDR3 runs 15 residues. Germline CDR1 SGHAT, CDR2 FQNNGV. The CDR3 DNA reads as TGTGCCAGCAGCTCACCCGGGACGCCGAAAGAGACCCAGTACTTC. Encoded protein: CASSSPGTPKETQYF.

CDR3 sequence reads: CASSEGRQIFSGANVLTF. The CDR3 nucleotides are TGTGCCAGCAGCGAAGGGAGACAGATCTTTTCTGGGGCCAACGTCCTGACTTTC. V and J are TRBV7-9 and TRBJ2-6, with D perhaps being TRBD1 or TRBD2 (5 bases each). Germline V gene lookup returns CDR1 SEHNR and CDR2 FQNEAQ (reference sequence). Trimming pared 5 bases from V and 1 base from J, leaving 18 bases between. The CDR3 has 18 residues.

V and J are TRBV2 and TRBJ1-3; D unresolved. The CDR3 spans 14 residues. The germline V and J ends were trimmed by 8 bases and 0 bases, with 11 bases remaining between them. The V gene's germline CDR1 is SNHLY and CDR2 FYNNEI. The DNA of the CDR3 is TGTGCCAGCCGAGGGTTGAGCTCTGGAAACACCATATATTTT. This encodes CASRGLSSGNTIYF.

The DNA for the CDR3 is TGTGCCAGCCAAGAGGGAACCGGGACAGGGTTCTATGGCTACACCTTC. It yields the protein CASQEGTGTGFYGYTF. This chain links TRBV19 with TRBJ1-2; 9 positions match TRBD1. This CDR3 contains 16 residues. V was pared by 9 bases and J by 4 bases, with 15 bases of the junction left unmatched. The germline V gene encodes CDR1 LNHDA and CDR2 SQIVND (reference sequence).

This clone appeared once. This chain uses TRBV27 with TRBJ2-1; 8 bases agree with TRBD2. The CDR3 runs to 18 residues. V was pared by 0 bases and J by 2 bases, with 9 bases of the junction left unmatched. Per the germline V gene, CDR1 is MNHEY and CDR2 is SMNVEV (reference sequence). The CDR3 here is CASSLSPGAGGTYNEQFF. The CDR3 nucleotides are TGTGCCAGCAGTTTATCCCCTGGCGCGGGGGGCACCTACAATGAGCAGTTCTTC.

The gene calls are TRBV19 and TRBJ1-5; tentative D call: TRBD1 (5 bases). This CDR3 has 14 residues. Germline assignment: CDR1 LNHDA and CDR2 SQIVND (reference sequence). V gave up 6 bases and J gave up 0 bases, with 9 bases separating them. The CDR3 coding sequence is TGTGCCAGTAGGACAGTCTATAGCAATCAGCCCCAGCATTTT. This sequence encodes CASRTVYSNQPQHF.

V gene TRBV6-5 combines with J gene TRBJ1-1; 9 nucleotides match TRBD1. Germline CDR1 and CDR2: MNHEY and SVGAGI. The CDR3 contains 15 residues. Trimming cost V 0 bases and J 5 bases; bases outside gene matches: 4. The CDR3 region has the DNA TGTGCCAGCAGTTACTCGGGACAGGGAAGAACTGAAGCTTTCTTT. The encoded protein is CASSYSGQGRTEAFF.

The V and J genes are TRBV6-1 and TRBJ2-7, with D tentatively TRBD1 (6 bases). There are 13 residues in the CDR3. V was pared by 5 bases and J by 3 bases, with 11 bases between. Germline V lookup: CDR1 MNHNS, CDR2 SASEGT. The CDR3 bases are TGTGCCAGCAGTTCGGGACAAAACTACGAGCAGTACTTC. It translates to CASSSGQNYEQYF.

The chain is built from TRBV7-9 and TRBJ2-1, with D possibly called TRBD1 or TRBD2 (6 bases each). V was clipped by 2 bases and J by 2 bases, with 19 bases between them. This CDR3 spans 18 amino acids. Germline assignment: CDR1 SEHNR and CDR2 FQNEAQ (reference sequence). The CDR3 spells CASSLRSGATRPYNEQFF. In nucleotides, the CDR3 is TGTGCCAGCAGCTTACGTTCGGGGGCGACGCGCCCCTACAATGAGCAGTTCTTC.

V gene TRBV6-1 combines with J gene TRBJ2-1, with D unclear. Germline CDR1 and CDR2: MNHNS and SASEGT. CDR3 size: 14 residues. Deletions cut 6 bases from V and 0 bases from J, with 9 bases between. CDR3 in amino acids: CASRASSSYNEQFF. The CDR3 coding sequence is TGTGCCAGCAGAGCAAGTAGCTCCTACAATGAGCAGTTCTTC.

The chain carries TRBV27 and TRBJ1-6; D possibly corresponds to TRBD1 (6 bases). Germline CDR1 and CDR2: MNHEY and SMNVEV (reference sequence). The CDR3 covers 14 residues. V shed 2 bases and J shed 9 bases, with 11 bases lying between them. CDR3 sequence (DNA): TGTGCCAGCAGTTTACTTGGGGGCGGTTCACCCCTCCACTTT. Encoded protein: CASSLLGGGSPLHF.

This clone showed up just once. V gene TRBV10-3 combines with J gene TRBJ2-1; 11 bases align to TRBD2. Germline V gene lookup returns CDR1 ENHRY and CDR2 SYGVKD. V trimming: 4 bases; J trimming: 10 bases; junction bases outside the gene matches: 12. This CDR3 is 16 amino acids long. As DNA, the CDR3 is TGTGCCATCAGTGCCCCAGGACTAGCGGGTTGGAGGGAGCAGTTCTTC. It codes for CAISAPGLAGWREQFF.

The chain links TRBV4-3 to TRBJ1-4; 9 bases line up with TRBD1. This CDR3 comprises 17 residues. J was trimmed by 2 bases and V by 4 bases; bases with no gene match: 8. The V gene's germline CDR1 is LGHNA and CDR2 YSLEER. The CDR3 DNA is TGCGCCAGCAGCCGCCTAACAGGGGGCGCGACTAATGAAAAACTGTTTTTT. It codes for CASSRLTGGATNEKLFF.

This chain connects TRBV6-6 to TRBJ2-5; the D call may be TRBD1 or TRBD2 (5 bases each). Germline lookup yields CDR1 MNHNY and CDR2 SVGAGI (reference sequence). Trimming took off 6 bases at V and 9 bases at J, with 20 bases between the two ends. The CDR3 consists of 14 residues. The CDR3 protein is CASSQGRTRVSQYF. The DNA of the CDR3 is TGTGCCAGCAGCCAGGGACGGACCCGGGTGTCCCAGTACTTC.

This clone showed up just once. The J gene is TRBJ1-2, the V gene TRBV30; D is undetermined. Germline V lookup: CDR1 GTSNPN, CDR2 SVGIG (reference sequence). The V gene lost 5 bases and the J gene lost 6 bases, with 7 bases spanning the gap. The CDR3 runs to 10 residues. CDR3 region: CAWQEDGYTF. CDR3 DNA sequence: TGTGCCTGGCAGGAGGATGGCTACACCTTC.

CDR3 sequence (DNA): TGTGCCAGCAGCACCGGGACAGGGTGGAGGGAGCAGTTCTTC. Residues: CASSTGTGWREQFF. The genes are TRBV5-5 and TRBJ2-1, with 9 bases lining up with TRBD1. V lost 4 bases, J lost 10 bases, and 9 bases stayed unmatched. CDR1 is SGHKS and CDR2 is YYEKEE in the germline V gene (reference sequence). The CDR3 is made up of 14 amino acids.

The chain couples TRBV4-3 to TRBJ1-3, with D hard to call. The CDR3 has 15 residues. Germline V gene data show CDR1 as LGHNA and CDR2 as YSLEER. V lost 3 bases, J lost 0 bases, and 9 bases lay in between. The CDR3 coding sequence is TGCGCCAGCAGCCAGGGGATACACTCTGGAAACACCATATATTTT. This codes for CASSQGIHSGNTIYF.

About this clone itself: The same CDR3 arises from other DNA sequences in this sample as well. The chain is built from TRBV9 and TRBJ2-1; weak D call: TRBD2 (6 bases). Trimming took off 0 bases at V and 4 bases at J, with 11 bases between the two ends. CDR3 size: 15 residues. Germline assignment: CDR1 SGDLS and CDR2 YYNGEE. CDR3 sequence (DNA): TGTGCCAGCAGCGTAGCCGGGACTGAGTACAATGAGCAGTTCTTC. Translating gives CASSVAGTEYNEQFF. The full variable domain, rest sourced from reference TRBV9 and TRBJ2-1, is DSGVTQTPKHLITATGQRVTLRCSPRSGDLSVYWYQQSLDQGLQFLIQYYNGEERAKGNILERFSAQQFPDLHSELNLSSLELGDSALYFCASSVAGTEYNEQFFGPGTRLTVL.

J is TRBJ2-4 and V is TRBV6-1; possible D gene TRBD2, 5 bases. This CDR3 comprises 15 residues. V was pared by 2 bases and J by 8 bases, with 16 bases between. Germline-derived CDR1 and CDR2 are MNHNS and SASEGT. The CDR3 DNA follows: TGTGCCAGCAGTGAACTGGCACTAGAAGGTTACATTCAGTACTTC. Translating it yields CASSELALEGYIQYF.

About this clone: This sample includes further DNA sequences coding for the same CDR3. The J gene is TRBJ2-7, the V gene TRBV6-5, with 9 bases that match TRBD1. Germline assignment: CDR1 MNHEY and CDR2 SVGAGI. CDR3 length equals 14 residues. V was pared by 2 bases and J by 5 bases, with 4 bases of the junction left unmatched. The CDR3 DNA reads TGTGCCAGCAGTTACAGTACAGGGGGCAACGAGCAGTACTTC. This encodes CASSYSTGGNEQYF.